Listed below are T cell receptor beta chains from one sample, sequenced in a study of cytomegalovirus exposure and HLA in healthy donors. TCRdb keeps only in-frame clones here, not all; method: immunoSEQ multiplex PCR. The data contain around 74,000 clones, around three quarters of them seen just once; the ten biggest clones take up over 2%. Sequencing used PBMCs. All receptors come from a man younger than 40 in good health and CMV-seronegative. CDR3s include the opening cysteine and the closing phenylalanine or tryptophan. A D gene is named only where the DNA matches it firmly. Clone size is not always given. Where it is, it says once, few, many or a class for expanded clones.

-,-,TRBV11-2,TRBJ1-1,CAATSSRAGNTEAFF,TGTGCCGCTACCTCTAGCCGGGCTGGGAACACTGAAGCTTTCTTT
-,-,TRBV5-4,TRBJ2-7,CASSLARGGGSYEQYF,TGTGCCAGCAGCTTGGCCAGAGGGGGGGGCTCCTACGAGCAGTACTTC
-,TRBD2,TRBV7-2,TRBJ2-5,CASSRAGGLETQYF,TGTGCCAGCAGCCGAGCGGGGGGGCTAGAGACCCAGTACTTC
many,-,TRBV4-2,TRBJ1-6,CASSPGSSGSYNSPLHF,TGTGCCAGCAGCCCAGGTAGTAGCGGCTCCTATAATTCACCCCTCCACTTT
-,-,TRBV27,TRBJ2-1,CASSLDAGFYNEQFF,TGTGCCAGCAGTTTAGATGCGGGTTTCTACAATGAGCAGTTCTTC
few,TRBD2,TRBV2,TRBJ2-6,CASRREGAGANVLTF,TGTGCCAGCAGGAGGGAGGGAGCTGGGGCCAACGTCCTGACTTTC
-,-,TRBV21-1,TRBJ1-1,CASKGGYYWEAFF,TGTGCCAGCAAAGGGGGATATTATTGGGAAGCTTTCTTT
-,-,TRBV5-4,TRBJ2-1,CASSLGGGLSYNEQFF,TGTGCCAGCAGCTTGGGCGGGGGCCTCTCCTACAATGAGCAGTTCTTC
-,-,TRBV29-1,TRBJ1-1,CSTRASISVNTEAFF,TGCAGCACGAGGGCGTCTATCTCGGTGAACACTGAAGCTTTCTTT
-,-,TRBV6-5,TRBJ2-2,CASRSGGANTGELFF,TGTGCCAGCAGATCCGGGGGTGCCAACACCGGGGAGCTGTTTTTT
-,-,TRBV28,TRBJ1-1,CASSLVRSGTEAFF,TGTGCCAGCAGTTTAGTCAGGTCGGGGACTGAAGCTTTCTTT
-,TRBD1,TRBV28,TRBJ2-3,CASSQTWDSLGDTQYF,TGTGCCAGCAGTCAGACCTGGGACAGCCTGGGAGATACGCAGTATTTT
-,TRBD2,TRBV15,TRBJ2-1,CATSMGLRIDEQFF,TGTGCCACCAGCATGGGACTAAGAATCGATGAGCAGTTCTTC
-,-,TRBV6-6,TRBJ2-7,CASSPLTYEQYF,TGTGCCAGCAGTCCACTAACTTACGAGCAGTACTTC
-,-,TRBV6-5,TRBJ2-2,CASSYSFNIPGELFF,TGTGCCAGCAGTTACTCTTTTAACATCCCCGGGGAGCTGTTTTTT